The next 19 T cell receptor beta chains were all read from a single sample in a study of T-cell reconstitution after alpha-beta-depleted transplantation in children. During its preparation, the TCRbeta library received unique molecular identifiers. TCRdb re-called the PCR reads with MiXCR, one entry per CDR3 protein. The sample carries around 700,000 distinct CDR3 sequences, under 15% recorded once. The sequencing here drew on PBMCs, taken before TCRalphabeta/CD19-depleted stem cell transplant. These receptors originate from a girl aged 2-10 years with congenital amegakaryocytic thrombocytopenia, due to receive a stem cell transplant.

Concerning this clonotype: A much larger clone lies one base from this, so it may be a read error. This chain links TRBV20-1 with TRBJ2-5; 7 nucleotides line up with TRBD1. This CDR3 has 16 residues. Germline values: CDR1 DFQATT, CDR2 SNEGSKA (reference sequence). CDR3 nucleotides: TGCTGTGCTACCAACAGGGGAGTTGGTGACCAAGAGACCCAGTACTTC. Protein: CCATNRGVGDQETQYF.

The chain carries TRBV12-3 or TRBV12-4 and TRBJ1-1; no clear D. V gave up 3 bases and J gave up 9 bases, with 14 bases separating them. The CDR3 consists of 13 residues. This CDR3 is CASSFAGRMQAFF. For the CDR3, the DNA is TGTGCCAGCAGTTTCGCAGGTCGTATGCAAGCTTTCTTT.

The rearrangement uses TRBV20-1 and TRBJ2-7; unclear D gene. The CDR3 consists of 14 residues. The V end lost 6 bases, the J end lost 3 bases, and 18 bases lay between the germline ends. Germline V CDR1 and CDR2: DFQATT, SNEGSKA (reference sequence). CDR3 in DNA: TGCAGTGCCCGAGCGAGCACAGCTAGCTACGAGCAGTACTTC. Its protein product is CSARASTASYEQYF.

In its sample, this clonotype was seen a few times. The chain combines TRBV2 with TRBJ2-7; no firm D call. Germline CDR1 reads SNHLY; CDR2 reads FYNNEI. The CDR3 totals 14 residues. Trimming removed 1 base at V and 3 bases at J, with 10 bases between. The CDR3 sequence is CASSEGAGDYEQYF. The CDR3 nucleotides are TGTGCCAGCAGTGAAGGGGCAGGCGACTACGAGCAGTACTTC.

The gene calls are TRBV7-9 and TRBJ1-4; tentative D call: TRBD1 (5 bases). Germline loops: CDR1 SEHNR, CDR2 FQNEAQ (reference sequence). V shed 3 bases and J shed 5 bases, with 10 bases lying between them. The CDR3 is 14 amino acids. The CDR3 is CASSLSTGNEKLFF. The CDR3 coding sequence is TGTGCCAGCAGCTTGTCTACAGGAAATGAAAAACTGTTTTTT.

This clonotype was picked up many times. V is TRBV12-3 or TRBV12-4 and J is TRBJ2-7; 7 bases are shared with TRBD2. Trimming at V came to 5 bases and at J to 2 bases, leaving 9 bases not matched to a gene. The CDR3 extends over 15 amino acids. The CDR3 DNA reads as TGTGCCAGCAGTCCTCCGGGACTACACACCTACGAGCAGTACTTC. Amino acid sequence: CASSPPGLHTYEQYF.

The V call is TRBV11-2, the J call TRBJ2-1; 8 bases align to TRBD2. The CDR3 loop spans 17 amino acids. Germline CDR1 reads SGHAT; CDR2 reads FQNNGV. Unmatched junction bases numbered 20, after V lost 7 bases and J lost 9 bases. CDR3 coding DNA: TGTGCCAGCACCTCCCCCCTAATAGCGGGGTCCGGGGGTGAGCAGTTCTTC. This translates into CASTSPLIAGSGGEQFF. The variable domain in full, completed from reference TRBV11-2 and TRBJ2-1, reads EAGVAQSPRYKIIEKRQSVAFWCNPISGHATLYWYQQILGQGPKLLIQFQNNGVVDDSQLPKDRFSAERLKGVDSTLKIQPAKLEDSAVYLCASTSPLIAGSGGEQFFGPGTRLTVL.

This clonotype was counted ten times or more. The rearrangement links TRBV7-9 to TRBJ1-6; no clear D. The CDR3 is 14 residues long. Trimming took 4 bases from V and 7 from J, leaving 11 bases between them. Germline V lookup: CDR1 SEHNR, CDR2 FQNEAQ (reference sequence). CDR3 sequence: CASSWENTNSPLHF. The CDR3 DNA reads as TGTGCCAGCAGCTGGGAGAACACCAATTCACCCCTCCACTTT.

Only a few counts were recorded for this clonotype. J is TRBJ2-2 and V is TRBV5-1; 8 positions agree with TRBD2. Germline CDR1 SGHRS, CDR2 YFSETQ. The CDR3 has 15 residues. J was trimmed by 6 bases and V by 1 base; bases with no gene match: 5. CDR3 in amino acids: CASSLSGGDAGELFF. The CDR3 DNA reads TGCGCCAGCAGCTTGAGCGGGGGCGACGCCGGGGAGCTGTTTTTT.

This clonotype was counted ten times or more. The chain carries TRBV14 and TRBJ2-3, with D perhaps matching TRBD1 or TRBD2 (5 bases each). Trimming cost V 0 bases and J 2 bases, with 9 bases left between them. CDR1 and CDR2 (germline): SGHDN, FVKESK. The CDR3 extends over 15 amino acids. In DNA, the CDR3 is TGTGCCAGCAGCCAAGATTGGGGGTACACAGATACGCAGTATTTT. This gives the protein CASSQDWGYTDTQYF.

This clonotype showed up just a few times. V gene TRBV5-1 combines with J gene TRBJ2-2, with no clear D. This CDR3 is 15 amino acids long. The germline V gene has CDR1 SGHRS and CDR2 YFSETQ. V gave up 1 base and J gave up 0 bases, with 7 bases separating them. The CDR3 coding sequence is TGCGCCAGCAGCTTGTTTTTTCCGAACACCGGGGAGCTGTTTTTT. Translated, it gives CASSLFFPNTGELFF.

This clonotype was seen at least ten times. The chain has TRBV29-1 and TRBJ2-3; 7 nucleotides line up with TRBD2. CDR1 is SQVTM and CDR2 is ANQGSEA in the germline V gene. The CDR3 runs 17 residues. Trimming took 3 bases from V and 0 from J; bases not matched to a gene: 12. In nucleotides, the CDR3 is TGCAGCGTTGACACCCCGGGGGGACCTGAGAGCACAGATACGCAGTATTTT. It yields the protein CSVDTPGGPESTDTQYF.

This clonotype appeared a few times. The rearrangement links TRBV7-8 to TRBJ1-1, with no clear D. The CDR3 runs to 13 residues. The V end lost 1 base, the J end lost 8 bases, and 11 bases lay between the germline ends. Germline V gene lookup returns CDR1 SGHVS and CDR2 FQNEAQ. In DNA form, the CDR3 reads TGTGCCAGCAGCTTAGTTCCGCCCAACGAAGCTTTCTTT. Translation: CASSLVPPNEAFF.

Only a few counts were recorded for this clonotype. In DNA form, the CDR3 reads TGCGCCAGCAGCTTACTAGCGGGAGACTCCACCGGGGAGCTGTTTTTT. It codes for CASSLLAGDSTGELFF. V gene TRBV5-1 combines with J gene TRBJ2-2, with 11 positions matching TRBD2. The CDR3 covers 16 residues. The V gene end was trimmed by 2 bases and the J gene end by 4 bases; junction bases not matched to a gene: 4. Germline V gene data show CDR1 as SGHRS and CDR2 as YFSETQ.

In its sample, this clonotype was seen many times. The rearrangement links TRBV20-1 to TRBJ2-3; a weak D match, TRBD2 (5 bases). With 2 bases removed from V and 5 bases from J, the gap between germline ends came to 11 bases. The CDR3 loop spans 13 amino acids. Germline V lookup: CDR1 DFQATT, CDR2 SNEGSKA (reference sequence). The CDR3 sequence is CSARMGRGDTQYF. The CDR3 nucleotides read TGCAGTGCTAGAATGGGTCGGGGAGATACGCAGTATTTT.

CDR3 nucleotides: TGTGCCAGCAGCTTAGGATGGGGGGAAGCCTACGAGCAGTACTTC. Protein product: CASSLGWGEAYEQYF. V gene TRBV5-5 combines with J gene TRBJ2-7; tentatively, D is TRBD2 (6 bases). Germline CDR1 reads SGHKS; CDR2 reads YYEKEE (reference sequence). CDR3 length: 15 residues. The V gene lost 2 bases and the J gene lost 2 bases, with 14 bases spanning the gap.

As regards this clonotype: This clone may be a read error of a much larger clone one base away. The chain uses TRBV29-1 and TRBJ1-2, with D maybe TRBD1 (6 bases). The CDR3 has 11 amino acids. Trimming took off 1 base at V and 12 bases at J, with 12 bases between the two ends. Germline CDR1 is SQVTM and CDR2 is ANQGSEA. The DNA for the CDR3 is TGCAGCGTTGAAGCGGGGGCGGGCGACACCTTC. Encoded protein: CSVEAGAGDTF.

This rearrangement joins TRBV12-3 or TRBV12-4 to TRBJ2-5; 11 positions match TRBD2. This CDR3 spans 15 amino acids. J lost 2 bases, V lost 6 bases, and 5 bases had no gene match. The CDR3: CASRKGLAEQETQYF. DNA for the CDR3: TGTGCCAGCAGAAAGGGACTAGCGGAACAAGAGACCCAGTACTTC.

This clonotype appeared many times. The CDR3 protein is CSARGRTNTGELFF. The CDR3, as DNA: TGCAGTGCTAGAGGGCGCACGAACACCGGGGAGCTGTTTTTT. This chain uses TRBV20-1 with TRBJ2-2; D remains ambiguous. CDR1 is DFQATT, CDR2 SNEGSKA, per germline (reference sequence). The CDR3 has 14 amino acids. V was shortened by 1 base and J by 0 bases, with 6 bases between the two germline ends.